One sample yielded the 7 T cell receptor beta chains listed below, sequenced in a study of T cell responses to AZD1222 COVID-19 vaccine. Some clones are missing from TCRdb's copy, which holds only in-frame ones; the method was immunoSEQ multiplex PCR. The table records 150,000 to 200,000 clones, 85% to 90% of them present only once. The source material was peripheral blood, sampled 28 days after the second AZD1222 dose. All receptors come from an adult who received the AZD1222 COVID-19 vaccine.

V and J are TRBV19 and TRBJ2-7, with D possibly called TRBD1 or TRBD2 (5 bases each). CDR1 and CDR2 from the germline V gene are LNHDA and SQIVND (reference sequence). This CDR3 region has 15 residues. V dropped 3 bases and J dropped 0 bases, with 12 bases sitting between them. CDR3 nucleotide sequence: TGTGCCAGTAGTATCGGGGCAGGGAGCTCCTACGAGCAGTACTTC. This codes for CASSIGAGSSYEQYF.

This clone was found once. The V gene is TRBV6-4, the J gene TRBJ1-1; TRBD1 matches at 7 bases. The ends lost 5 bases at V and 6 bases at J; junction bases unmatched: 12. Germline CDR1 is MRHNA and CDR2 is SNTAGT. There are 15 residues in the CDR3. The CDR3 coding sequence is TGTGCCAGCAGTCCACAACCGACAGGGATATCTGAAGCTTTCTTT. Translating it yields CASSPQPTGISEAFF.

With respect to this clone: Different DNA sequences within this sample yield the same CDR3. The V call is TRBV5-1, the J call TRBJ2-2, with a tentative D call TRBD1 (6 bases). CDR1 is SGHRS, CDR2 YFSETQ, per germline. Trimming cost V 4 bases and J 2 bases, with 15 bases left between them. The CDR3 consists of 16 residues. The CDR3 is CASSPRQATNTGELFF. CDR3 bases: TGCGCCAGCAGCCCACGACAGGCAACTAACACCGGGGAGCTGTTTTTT.

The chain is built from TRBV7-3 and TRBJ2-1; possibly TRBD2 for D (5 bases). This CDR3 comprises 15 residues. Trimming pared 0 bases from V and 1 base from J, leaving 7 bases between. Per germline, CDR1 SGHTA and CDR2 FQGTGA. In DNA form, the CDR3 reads TGTGCCAGCAGCTTAACCTGGACTTCCTACAATGAGCAGTTCTTC. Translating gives CASSLTWTSYNEQFF.

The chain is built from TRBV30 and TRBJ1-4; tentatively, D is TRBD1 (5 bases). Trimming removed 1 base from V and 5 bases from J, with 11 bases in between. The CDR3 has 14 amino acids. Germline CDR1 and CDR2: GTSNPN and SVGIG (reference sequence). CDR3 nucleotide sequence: TGTGCCTGGAGTGGGGGACGGACAAATGAAAAACTGTTTTTT. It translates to CAWSGGRTNEKLFF. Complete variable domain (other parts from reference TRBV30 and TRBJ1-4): SQTIHQWPATLVQPVGSPLSLECTVEGTSNPNLYWYRQAAGRGLQLLFYSVGIGQISSEVPQNLSASRPQDRQFILSSKKLLLSDSGFYLCAWSGGRTNEKLFFGSGTQLSVL.

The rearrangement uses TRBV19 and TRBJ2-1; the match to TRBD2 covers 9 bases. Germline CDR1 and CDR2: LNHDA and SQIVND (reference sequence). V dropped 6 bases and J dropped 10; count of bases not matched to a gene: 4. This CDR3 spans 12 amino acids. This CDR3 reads CASSRGLAEQFF. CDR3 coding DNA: TGTGCCAGTAGCCGGGGACTAGCAGAGCAGTTCTTC.

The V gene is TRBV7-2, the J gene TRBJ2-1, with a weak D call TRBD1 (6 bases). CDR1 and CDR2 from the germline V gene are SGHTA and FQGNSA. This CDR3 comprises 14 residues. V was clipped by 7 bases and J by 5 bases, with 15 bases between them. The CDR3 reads CASNARDTHNEQFF. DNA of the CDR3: TGTGCCAGCAACGCCCGGGACACCCACAATGAGCAGTTCTTC. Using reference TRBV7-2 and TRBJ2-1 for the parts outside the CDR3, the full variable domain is GAGVSQSPSNKVTEKGKDVELRCDPISGHTALYWYRQSLGQGLEFLIYFQGNSAPDKSGLPSDRFSAERTGGSVSTLTIQRTQQEDSAVYLCASNARDTHNEQFFGPGTRLTVL.